Shown below are 3 T cell receptor beta chains from a single sample sequenced in a study of blood T cell repertoires in COVID-19. Sequencing was performed with immunoSEQ multiplex PCR; in TCRdb, only in-frame clones are kept and a portion is missing. The table shows approximately 120,000 clones, with roughly 72% occurring only once. The sample was peripheral blood. The receptor source for this set is a man aged 60-69 years with acute or convalescent COVID-19.

CDR3 nucleotide sequence: TGTGCCAGCAGCCTTTCTAGGGGCACGTACAATGAGCAGTTCTTC. Translated: CASSLSRGTYNEQFF. The rearrangement uses TRBV3-1 (or the pseudogene TRBV3-2) and TRBJ2-1; possibly TRBD1 for D (5 bases). From germline, CDR1 is LGHDT and CDR2 YNNKEL (reference sequence). Trimming took 4 bases from V and 4 from J, leaving 14 bases between them. CDR3 length equals 15 residues.

This sequence joins TRBV25-1 and TRBJ1-1, with a tentative D call TRBD1 (5 bases). Per germline, CDR1 MGHDK and CDR2 SYGVNS. This CDR3 has 14 residues. V was clipped by 4 bases and J by 2 bases, with 11 bases between them. The CDR3 DNA reads TGTGCCAGCAGTGTTGGCGGGGGAAACACTGAAGCTTTCTTT. As protein: CASSVGGGNTEAFF.

V gene TRBV4-2 combines with J gene TRBJ2-4; TRBD2 matches at 13 bases. There are 20 residues in the CDR3. Trimming took 4 bases from V and 1 from J; bases not matched to a gene: 13. The germline gives CDR1 LGHNA, CDR2 YNFKEQ. Written as DNA, the CDR3 is TGTGCCAGCAGCCCTTCGACTAGCGGGGGGTCCGTTGTGGCCAAAAACATTCAGTACTTC. As protein: CASSPSTSGGSVVAKNIQYF.